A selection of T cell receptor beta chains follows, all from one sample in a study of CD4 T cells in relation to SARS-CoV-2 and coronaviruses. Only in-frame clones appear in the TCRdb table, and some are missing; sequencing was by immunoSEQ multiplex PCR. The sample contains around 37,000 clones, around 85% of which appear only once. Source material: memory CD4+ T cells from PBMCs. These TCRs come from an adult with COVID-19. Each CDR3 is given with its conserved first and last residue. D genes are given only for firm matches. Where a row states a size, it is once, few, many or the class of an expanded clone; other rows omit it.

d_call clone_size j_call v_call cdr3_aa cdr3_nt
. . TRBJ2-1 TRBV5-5 CASSLIRGFLDNEQFF TGTGCCAGCAGCTTGATTCGGGGTTTCTTAGACAATGAGCAGTTCTTC
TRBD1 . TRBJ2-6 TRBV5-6 CASQLRDRVFGANVLTF TGTGCCAGCCAACTCCGGGACAGGGTATTTGGGGCCAACGTCCTGACTTTC
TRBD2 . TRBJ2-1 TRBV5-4 CASSLASSGHNEQFF TGTGCCAGCAGCTTGGCGTCTAGCGGACACAATGAGCAGTTCTTC
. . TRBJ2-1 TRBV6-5 CASRRGIRHDNEQFF TGTGCCAGCAGGCGGGGAATTCGTCATGACAATGAGCAGTTCTTC
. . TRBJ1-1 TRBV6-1 CASSGLTGPGDTEAFF TGTGCCAGCAGTGGCTTGACAGGCCCCGGGGACACTGAAGCTTTCTTT
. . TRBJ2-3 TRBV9 CASSVVSATDTQYF TGTGCCAGCAGCGTAGTATCAGCCACAGATACGCAGTATTTT
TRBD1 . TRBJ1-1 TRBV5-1 CASSGARGLENTEAFF TGCGCCAGCAGCGGAGCCAGGGGGCTTGAGAACACTGAAGCTTTCTTT
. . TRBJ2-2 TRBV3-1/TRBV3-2 CASSQGTGELFF TGTGCCAGCAGCCAAGGAACCGGGGAGCTGTTTTTT
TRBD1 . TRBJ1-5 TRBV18 CASSRGVSSNQPQHF TGTGCCAGCTCCAGGGGGGTAAGCAGCAATCAGCCCCAGCATTTT
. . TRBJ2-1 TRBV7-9 CASSFGQLGSYNEQFF TGTGCCAGCAGCTTCGGGCAGTTGGGTTCCTACAATGAGCAGTTCTTC
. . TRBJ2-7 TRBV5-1 CASSLYRQGWYEQYF TGCGCCAGCAGCTTGTATAGGCAGGGGTGGTACGAGCAGTACTTC
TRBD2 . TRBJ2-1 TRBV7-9 CASSTGLAVYNEQFF TGTGCCAGCAGCACCGGACTAGCGGTATACAATGAGCAGTTCTTC
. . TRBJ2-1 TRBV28 CASRDGGLNNEQFF TGTGCCAGCAGAGACGGGGGACTCAACAATGAGCAGTTCTTC
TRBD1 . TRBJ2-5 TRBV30 CASGTGGWETQYF TGTGCCTCCGGGACAGGAGGGTGGGAGACCCAGTACTTC
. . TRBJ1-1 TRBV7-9 CASSSLYTEAFF TGTGCCAGCAGCTCATTGTACACTGAAGCTTTCTTT
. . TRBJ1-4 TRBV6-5 CASARGTNEKLFF TGTGCCAGCGCCAGGGGAACTAATGAAAAACTGTTTTTT
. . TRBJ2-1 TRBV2 CASLLSPGGPGYNEQFF TGTGCCAGTCTCCTTTCACCCGGAGGGCCGGGCTACAATGAGCAGTTCTTC
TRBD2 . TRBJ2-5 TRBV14 CASRPGLAGETQYF TGTGCCAGCAGACCGGGACTAGCGGGAGAGACCCAGTACTTC
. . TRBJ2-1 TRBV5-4 CASSEDGRVQFF TGTGCCAGCAGCGAAGACGGTAGGGTGCAGTTCTTC
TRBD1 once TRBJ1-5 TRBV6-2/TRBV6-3 CASGPTGYKPQHF TGTGCCAGCGGCCCGACAGGGTATAAGCCCCAGCATTTT
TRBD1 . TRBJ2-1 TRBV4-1 CASSQSNRGKSYNEQFF TGCGCCAGCAGCCAGTCAAACAGGGGGAAATCCTACAATGAGCAGTTCTTC
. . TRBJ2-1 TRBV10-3 CAISDWTTYNEQFF TGTGCCATCAGTGACTGGACTACCTACAATGAGCAGTTCTTC
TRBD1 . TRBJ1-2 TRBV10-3 CAIHPTGDDGYTF TGTGCCATCCACCCGACAGGGGACGACGGCTACACCTTC
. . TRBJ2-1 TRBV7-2 CASSFERVSGEQFF TGTGCCAGCAGCTTTGAGAGGGTGTCGGGTGAGCAGTTCTTC